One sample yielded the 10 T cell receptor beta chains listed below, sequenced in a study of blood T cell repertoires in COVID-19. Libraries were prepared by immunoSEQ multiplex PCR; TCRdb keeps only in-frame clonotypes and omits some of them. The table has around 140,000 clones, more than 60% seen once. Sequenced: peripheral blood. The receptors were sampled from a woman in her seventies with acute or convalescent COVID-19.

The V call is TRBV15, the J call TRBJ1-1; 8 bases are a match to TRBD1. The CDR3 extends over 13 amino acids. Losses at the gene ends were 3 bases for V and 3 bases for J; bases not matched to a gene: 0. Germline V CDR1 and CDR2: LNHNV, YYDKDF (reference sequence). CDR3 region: CATSRDRDTEAFF. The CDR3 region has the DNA TGTGCCACCAGCAGGGACAGGGACACTGAAGCTTTCTTT.

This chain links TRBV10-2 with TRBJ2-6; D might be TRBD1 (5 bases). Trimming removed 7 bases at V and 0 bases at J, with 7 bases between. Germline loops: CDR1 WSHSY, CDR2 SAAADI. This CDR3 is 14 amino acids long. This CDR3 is CASIQGSGANVLTF. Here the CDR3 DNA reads TGCGCCAGCATCCAGGGCTCTGGGGCCAACGTCCTGACTTTC.

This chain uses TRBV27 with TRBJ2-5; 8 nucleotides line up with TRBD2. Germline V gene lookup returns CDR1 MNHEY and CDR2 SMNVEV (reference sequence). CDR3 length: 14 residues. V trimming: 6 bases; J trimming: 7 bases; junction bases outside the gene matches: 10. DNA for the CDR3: TGTGCCAGCAGCCCGGCGGGGGGCCTAAGGACCCAGTACTTC. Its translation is CASSPAGGLRTQYF.

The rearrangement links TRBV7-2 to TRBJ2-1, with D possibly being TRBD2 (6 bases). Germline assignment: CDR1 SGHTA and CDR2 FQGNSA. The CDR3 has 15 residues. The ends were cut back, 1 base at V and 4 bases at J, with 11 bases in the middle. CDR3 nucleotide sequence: TGTGCCAGCAGCTTAGAGGGGACTGGGTACAATGAGCAGTTCTTC. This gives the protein CASSLEGTGYNEQFF.

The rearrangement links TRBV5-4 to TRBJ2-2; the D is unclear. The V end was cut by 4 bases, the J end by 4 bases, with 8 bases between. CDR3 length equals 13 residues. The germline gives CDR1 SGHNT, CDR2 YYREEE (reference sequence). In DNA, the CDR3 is TGTGCCAGCAGCGATACGAGCACCGGGGAGCTGTTTTTT. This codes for CASSDTSTGELFF.

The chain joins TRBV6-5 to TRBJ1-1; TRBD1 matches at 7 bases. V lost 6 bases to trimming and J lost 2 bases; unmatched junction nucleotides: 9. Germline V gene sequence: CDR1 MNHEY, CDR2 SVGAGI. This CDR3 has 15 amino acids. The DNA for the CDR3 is TGTGCCAGCAGAGACAGGGTTTGGTACAACACTGAAGCTTTCTTT. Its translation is CASRDRVWYNTEAFF.

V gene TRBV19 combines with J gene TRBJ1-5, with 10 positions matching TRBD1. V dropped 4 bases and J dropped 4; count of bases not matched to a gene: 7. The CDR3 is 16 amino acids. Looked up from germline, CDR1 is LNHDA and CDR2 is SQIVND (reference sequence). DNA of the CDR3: TGTGCCAGTAGTAATCCCTCGGGACAGGGGAATCAGCCCCAGCATTTT. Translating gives CASSNPSGQGNQPQHF.

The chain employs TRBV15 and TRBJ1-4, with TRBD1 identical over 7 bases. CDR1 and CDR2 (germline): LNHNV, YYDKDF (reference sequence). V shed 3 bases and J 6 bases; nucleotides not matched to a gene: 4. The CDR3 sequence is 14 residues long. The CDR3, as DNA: TGTGCCACCAGCAGGGGGACAGTGGATGAAAAACTGTTTTTT. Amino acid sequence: CATSRGTVDEKLFF.

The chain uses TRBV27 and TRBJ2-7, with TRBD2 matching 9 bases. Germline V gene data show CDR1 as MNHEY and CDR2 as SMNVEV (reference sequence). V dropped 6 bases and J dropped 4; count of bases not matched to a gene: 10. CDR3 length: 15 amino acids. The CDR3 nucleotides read TGTGCCAGCAGCCCTCGGGCTAGCGGGATTTACGAGCAGTACTTC. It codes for CASSPRASGIYEQYF.

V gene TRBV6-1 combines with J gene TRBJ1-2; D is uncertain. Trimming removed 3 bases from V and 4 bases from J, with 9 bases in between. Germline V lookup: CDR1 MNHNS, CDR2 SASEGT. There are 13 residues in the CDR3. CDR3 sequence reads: CASSDPGAYGYTF. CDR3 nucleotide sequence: TGTGCCAGCAGTGATCCGGGAGCCTATGGCTACACCTTC.